The 20 T cell receptor beta chains in this list originate from one sample, sequenced in a study of control samples from healthy donors and cancer patients. The data were produced by immunoSEQ multiplex PCR, yet TCRdb's version contains in-frame clones alone and is incomplete. The sample has 260,000 or so clones, roughly 80% seen once. Sequencing was done on a sample of PBMCs. These receptors originate from a woman aged 55-69 years with lung cancer.

J is TRBJ2-7 and V is TRBV5-6; no clear D gene. The CDR3 is 13 amino acids. V dropped 2 bases and J dropped 5 bases, with 11 bases sitting between them. The V gene's germline CDR1 is SGHDT and CDR2 YYEEEE. The CDR3 loop is CASSLGLLNEQYF. In nucleotides, the CDR3 is TGTGCCAGCAGCTTAGGCCTCTTGAACGAGCAGTACTTC.

V and J are TRBV7-9 and TRBJ1-4; D is undetermined. Trimming removed 5 bases from V and 5 bases from J, with 12 bases in between. This CDR3 is built from 14 residues. The V gene's germline CDR1 is SEHNR and CDR2 FQNEAQ (reference sequence). Here the CDR3 reads CASSNRGENEKLFF. The CDR3 DNA is TGTGCCAGCAGCAACCGGGGAGAGAATGAAAAACTGTTTTTT.

The chain employs TRBV27 and TRBJ1-5, with D unclear. The CDR3 has 12 amino acids. With 3 bases removed from V and 5 bases from J, the gap between germline ends came to 5 bases. Germline CDR1 is MNHEY and CDR2 is SMNVEV (reference sequence). The CDR3 loop reads CASSFGDQPQHF. The CDR3, as DNA: TGTGCCAGCAGTTTTGGGGATCAGCCCCAGCATTTT.

The table lists this clone with a few counts. The chain uses TRBV5-1 and TRBJ1-3; D gene unclear. The germline V gene encodes CDR1 SGHRS and CDR2 YFSETQ. With 4 bases removed from V and 1 base from J, the gap between germline ends came to 18 bases. The length of the CDR3 is 17 residues. The CDR3 coding sequence is TGCGCCAGCAGCGCAAAAGACGGAAATATTTCTGGAAACACCATATATTTT. The encoded protein is CASSAKDGNISGNTIYF.

DNA of the CDR3: TGTGCCAGCAGCTTTACTAGCGGGGGGAGGGAGACCCAGTACTTC. It yields the protein CASSFTSGGRETQYF. V and J are TRBV5-6 and TRBJ2-5; 12 bases are shared with TRBD2. The V gene's germline CDR1 is SGHDT and CDR2 YYEEEE. Trimming took 2 bases from V and 5 from J; bases not matched to a gene: 4. The CDR3 contains 15 residues. The full variable domain, in which reference TRBV5-6 and TRBJ2-5 provide the parts outside the CDR3, is DAGVTQSPTHLIKTRGQQVTLRCSPKSGHDTVSWYQQALGQGPQFIFQYYEEEERQRGNFPDRFSGHQFPNYSSELNVNALLLGDSALYLCASSFTSGGRETQYFGPGTRLLVL.

Note on this clone: Other DNA sequences in this sample translate to the same CDR3. The chain has TRBV28 and TRBJ1-1; D is undetermined. Germline values: CDR1 MDHEN, CDR2 SYDVKM. The CDR3 loop spans 11 amino acids. V was cut by 3 bases and J by 3 bases, with 2 bases left in between. CDR3 protein: CASSLDTEAFF. CDR3 in DNA: TGTGCCAGCAGTTTGGACACTGAAGCTTTCTTT.

On this clone itself: The junction differs from germline at one of its ends, possibly a read error. Other DNA sequences in the sample encode the same CDR3. The rearrangement links TRBV14 to TRBJ2-3, with a weak D call TRBD2 (6 bases). Germline values: CDR1 SGHDN, CDR2 FVKESK. This CDR3 spans 12 amino acids. The CDR3 sequence is CASSRGADTQYF. DNA for the CDR3: TGTGCCAGTAGCCGCGGGGCAGATACGCAGTATTTT.

The gene calls are TRBV11-2 and TRBJ2-1; possibly TRBD2 for D (6 bases). Trimming pared 1 base from V and 7 bases from J, leaving 14 bases between. Germline CDR1 SGHAT, CDR2 FQNNGV. The CDR3 is made up of 15 amino acids. The CDR3 DNA sequence: TGTGCCAGCAGCTTAGTGGCAGGTGGGGGGAATGAGCAGTTCTTC. This encodes CASSLVAGGGNEQFF.

The J gene is TRBJ1-4, the V gene TRBV4-1; D unresolved. V was clipped by 3 bases and J by 3 bases, with 11 bases between them. This CDR3 is built from 15 residues. CDR1 MGHRA and CDR2 YSYEKL come from the germline V gene. The CDR3: CASSQSWAANEKLFF. DNA of the CDR3: TGCGCCAGCAGCCAGTCGTGGGCAGCTAATGAAAAACTGTTTTTT.

V and J are TRBV6-6 and TRBJ2-7; weak D call: TRBD2 (6 bases). With 5 bases removed from V and 3 bases from J, the gap between germline ends came to 14 bases. Germline V lookup: CDR1 MNHNY, CDR2 SVGAGI (reference sequence). The CDR3 has 14 amino acids. Written as DNA, the CDR3 is TGTGCCAGCAGTAGTATGGGACTTAGCTACGAGCAGTACTTC. Residues: CASSSMGLSYEQYF.

The rearrangement links TRBV25-1 to TRBJ1-1; D uncertain. The CDR3 runs to 13 residues. CDR1 MGHDK and CDR2 SYGVNS come from the germline V gene. The V and J ends lost 4 bases and 4 bases respectively, with 10 bases between them. The CDR3 coding sequence is TGTGCCAGCAGTGGGTTATCCGGCACTGAAGCTTTCTTT. It specifies CASSGLSGTEAFF.

This chain connects TRBV6-5 to TRBJ2-3, with 8 bases identical to TRBD1. The J segment lost 1 base and the V segment lost 4 bases, leaving 7 bases of the junction unmatched. The CDR3 covers 16 residues. Germline V gene data show CDR1 as MNHEY and CDR2 as SVGAGI. The CDR3 is CASSSIRGRGTDTQYF. CDR3 bases: TGTGCCAGCAGTTCCATCAGGGGGCGCGGCACAGATACGCAGTATTTT.

Points on this clone: The junction differs from germline at one of its ends, possibly a read error. The V and J genes are TRBV7-8 and TRBJ1-1; 8 nucleotides align to TRBD1. This CDR3 has 16 residues. The germline CDR1 and CDR2 sequences are SGHVS and FQNEAQ. The CDR3 sequence is CASSLGAGTGNTEAFF. Written as DNA, the CDR3 is TGTGCCAGCAGTTTAGGTGCCGGGACAGGGAACACTGAAGCTTTCTTT.

The V and J genes are TRBV5-4 and TRBJ2-7, with 7 bases matching TRBD1. The germline V gene has CDR1 SGHNT and CDR2 YYREEE (reference sequence). The CDR3 sequence is 14 residues long. V shed 2 bases and J 6 bases; nucleotides not matched to a gene: 8. This CDR3 is CASSFRSGGGEQYF. The CDR3 nucleotides are TGTGCCAGCAGCTTTCGCTCAGGGGGTGGCGAGCAGTACTTC.

The CDR3 spells CASSFRVNTEAFF. CDR3 nucleotides: TGTGCCAGCAGTTTTCGGGTGAACACTGAAGCTTTCTTT. The chain couples TRBV27 to TRBJ1-1; D remains unclear. The germline V gene encodes CDR1 MNHEY and CDR2 SMNVEV (reference sequence). With 3 bases removed from V and 0 bases from J, the gap between germline ends came to 5 bases. This CDR3 is 13 amino acids long.

This clone came up a few times. One junction end disagrees with the germline gene, perhaps due to a read error. The chain has TRBV7-7 and TRBJ1-5; D unresolved. The CDR3 has 13 amino acids. In germline, CDR1 is SSHAT, CDR2 FNYEAQ (reference sequence). The DNA of the CDR3 is TGTGCTAGCAGCTTAGACGGAAATCAGCCCCAGCATTTT. This translates into CASSLDGNQPQHF.

The chain couples TRBV7-7 to TRBJ2-1; 7 nucleotides align to TRBD2. The CDR3 runs 16 residues. CDR1 and CDR2 from the germline V gene are SSHAT and FNYEAQ (reference sequence). With 1 base clipped from V and 6 bases from J, the junction kept 9 bases outside the gene matches. CDR3 loop: CASSLVAGVNVNEQFF. The CDR3 DNA reads as TGTGCCAGCAGCTTAGTCGCGGGAGTAAATGTCAATGAGCAGTTCTTC.

This chain joins TRBV6-4 and TRBJ1-3; possibly TRBD1 for D (6 bases). CDR1 and CDR2 from the germline V gene are MRHNA and SNTAGT. V was cut by 6 bases and J by 0 bases, with 12 bases left in between. The CDR3 sequence is 15 residues long. Here the CDR3 reads CASSRDMSSGNTIYF. The CDR3 DNA reads as TGTGCCAGCAGCAGGGACATGAGCTCTGGAAACACCATATATTTT.

The chain links TRBV4-1 to TRBJ1-1, with a possible D match to TRBD1 (6 bases). The CDR3 runs to 16 residues. The V end was cut by 1 base, the J end by 4 bases, with 16 bases between. Germline CDR1 reads MGHRA; CDR2 reads YSYEKL. DNA of the CDR3: TGCGCCAGCAGCCAAGGTCGGGGGCGCGTCGGCACTGAAGCTTTCTTT. Protein sequence: CASSQGRGRVGTEAFF.

The rearrangement links TRBV5-6 to TRBJ1-1; maybe TRBD1 (5 bases). The CDR3 is 14 amino acids. Trimming shortened V by 5 bases and J by 5 bases, and 16 bases separated the two germline ends. Germline CDR1 SGHDT, CDR2 YYEEEE. The CDR3 coding sequence is TGTGCCAGCAGGGGTAGAGGGGTTGGGACTGAAGCTTTCTTT. As protein: CASRGRGVGTEAFF. The variable domain in full, completed from reference TRBV5-6 and TRBJ1-1, reads DAGVTQSPTHLIKTRGQQVTLRCSPKSGHDTVSWYQQALGQGPQFIFQYYEEEERQRGNFPDRFSGHQFPNYSSELNVNALLLGDSALYLCASRGRGVGTEAFFGQGTRLTVV.